This TCR beta chain emerged from a study of early T cells in non-severe SARS-CoV-2 infection. Study as a whole: Unsorted whole-blood RNA was sequenced in bulk, leaving chains unpaired. Study results and caveats: VDJdb-based annotation leaned toward anti-spike CD8 responses and missed private and CD4 specificities.

The library protocol tagged individual cDNA molecules with unique molecular identifiers. TCRdb reprocessed the 5' RACE reads via MiXCR and lists one record per CDR3 protein. The repertoire includes some 25,000 distinct CDR3 sequences, approximately 6% of them detected once, and 2% to 3% sits in the top ten. Germline CDR1 is SGHVS and CDR2 is FNYEAQ. The CDR3 contains 13 residues. V lost 4 bases to trimming and J lost 8 bases; unmatched junction nucleotides: 4. The table lists this clonotype with a few counts. Its antigen is not known. The gene calls are TRBV7-6 and TRBJ2-1; 8 nucleotides line up with TRBD2. The sequenced sample consisted of whole blood. The origin of this receptor is an adult who was a healthcare worker with PCR-confirmed SARS-CoV-2 infection or an uninfected control (not recorded which). The CDR3 DNA is TGTGCCAGCAGCTCCCGGGGGGGCGATGAGCAGTTCTTC. It codes for CASSSRGGDEQFF.